This entry is about one T cell receptor beta chain. Its antigen is unknown. The libraries were made with immunoSEQ version 4 in survey mode. Sequencing used immunoSEQ multiplex PCR; TCRdb keeps in-frame clones, though not all of them. The sample includes 15,000 to 20,000 clones, 75% to 80% of them seen just once. This entry belongs to a study of persistence of HIV-infected CD4 T cells. Overall study findings and caveats: Antigen-responding cells were enriched for degenerate expanded CDR3beta sequences.

The stimulus was lysate of CMV-infected fibroblasts, around 10 ug/mL. Responding CD4+ T cells were sorted by upregulation of both CD40 ligand and CD69. Before stimulation, PBMCs underwent CD8+ T cell depletion. This receptor was taken from an adult man with HIV who was CMV-seropositive. Sample: CD4+ T cells sorted from PBMCs after roughly 18-hour stimulation, taken from a patient who received antiretroviral therapy.

The CDR3 protein is CASTLSGQGESPLHF. CDR3 bases: TGTGCCAGCACCTTATCCGGACAGGGGGAATCACCCCTCCACTTT. V gene TRBV28 combines with J gene TRBJ1-6, with 10 bases fitting TRBD1. CDR1 and CDR2 from the germline V gene are MDHEN and SYDVKM. The CDR3 contains 15 residues. V trimming: 7 bases; J trimming: 10 bases; junction bases outside the gene matches: 10. Full variable domain (outside the CDR3, taken from reference TRBV28 and TRBJ1-6): DVKVTQSSRYLVKRTGEKVFLECVQDMDHENMFWYRQDPGLGLRLIYFSYDVKMKEKGDIPEGYSVSREKKERFSLILESASTNQTSMYLCASTLSGQGESPLHFGNGTRLTVT.